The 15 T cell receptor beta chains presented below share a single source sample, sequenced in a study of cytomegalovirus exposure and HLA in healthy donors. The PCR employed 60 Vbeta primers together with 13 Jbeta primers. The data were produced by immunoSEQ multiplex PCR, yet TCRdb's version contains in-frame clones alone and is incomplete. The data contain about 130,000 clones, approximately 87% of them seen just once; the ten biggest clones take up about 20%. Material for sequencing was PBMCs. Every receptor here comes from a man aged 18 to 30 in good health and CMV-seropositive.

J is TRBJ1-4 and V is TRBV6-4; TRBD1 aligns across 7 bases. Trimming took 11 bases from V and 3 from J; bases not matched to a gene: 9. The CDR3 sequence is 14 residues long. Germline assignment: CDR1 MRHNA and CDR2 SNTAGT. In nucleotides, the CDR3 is TGTGCCGGTCTGCCGGGACAGCCTAATGAAAAACTGTTTTTT. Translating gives CAGLPGQPNEKLFF.

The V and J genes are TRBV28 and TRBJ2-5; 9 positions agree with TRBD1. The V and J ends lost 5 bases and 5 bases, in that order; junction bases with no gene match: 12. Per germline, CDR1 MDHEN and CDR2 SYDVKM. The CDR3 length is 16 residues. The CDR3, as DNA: TGTGCCAGCAGTCTACCGGGACAGGGTACTTTGGAGACCCAGTACTTC. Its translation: CASSLPGQGTLETQYF.

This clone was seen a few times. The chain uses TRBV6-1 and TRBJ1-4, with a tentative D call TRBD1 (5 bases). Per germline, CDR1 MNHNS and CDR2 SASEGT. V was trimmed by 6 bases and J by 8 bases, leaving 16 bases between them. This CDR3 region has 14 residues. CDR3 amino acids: CASRERGGNEKLFF. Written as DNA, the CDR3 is TGTGCCAGCAGGGAAAGGGGAGGGAACGAAAAACTGTTTTTT.

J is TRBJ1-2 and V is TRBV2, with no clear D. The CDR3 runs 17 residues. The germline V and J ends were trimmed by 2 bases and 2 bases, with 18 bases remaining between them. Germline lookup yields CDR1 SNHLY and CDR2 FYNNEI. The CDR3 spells CASSESVEGTRNYGYTF. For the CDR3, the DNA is TGTGCCAGCAGTGAAAGCGTGGAAGGCACTAGAAACTATGGCTACACCTTC.

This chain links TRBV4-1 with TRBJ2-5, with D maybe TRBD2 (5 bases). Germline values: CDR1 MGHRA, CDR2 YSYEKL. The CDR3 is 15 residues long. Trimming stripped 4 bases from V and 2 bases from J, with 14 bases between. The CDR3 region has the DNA TGCGCCAGCAGCCTCACCCAGAGGGCTCAAGAGACCCAGTACTTC. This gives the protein CASSLTQRAQETQYF.

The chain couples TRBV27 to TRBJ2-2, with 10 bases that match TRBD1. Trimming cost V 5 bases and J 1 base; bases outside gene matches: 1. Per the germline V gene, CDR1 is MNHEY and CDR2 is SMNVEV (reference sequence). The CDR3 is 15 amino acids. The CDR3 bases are TGTGCCAGCAGTAGGACAGGGGGGAACACCGGGGAGCTGTTTTTT. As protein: CASSRTGGNTGELFF.

The CDR3 DNA sequence: TGTGCCCTCCGCGGGGGTGTGGGCACTGAAGCTTTCTTT. Its translation is CALRGGVGTEAFF. The J gene is TRBJ1-1, the V gene TRBV10-3; possibly TRBD1 for D (5 bases). Germline V gene data show CDR1 as ENHRY and CDR2 as SYGVKD. Trimming left V 11 bases short and J 4 bases short, with 17 bases between. This CDR3 is built from 13 residues.

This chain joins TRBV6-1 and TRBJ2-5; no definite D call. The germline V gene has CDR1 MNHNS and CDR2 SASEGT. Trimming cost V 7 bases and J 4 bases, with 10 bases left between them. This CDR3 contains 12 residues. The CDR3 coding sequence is TGTGCCAGCATTGGAGCCGGAGAGACCCAGTACTTC. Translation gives CASIGAGETQYF.

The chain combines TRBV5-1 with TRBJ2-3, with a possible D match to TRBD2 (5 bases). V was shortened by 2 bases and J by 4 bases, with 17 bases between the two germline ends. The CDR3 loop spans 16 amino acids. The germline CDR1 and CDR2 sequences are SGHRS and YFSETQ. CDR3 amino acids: CASSFVEWSGADTQYF. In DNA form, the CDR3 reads TGCGCCAGCAGCTTCGTTGAGTGGTCCGGGGCAGATACGCAGTATTTT.

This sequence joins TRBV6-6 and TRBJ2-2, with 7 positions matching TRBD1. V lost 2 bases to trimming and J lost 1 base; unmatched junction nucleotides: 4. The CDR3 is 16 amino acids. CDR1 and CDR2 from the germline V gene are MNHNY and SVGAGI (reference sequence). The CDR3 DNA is TGTGCCAGCAGTTACCCTTACAGGGGGAACACCGGGGAGCTGTTTTTT. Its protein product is CASSYPYRGNTGELFF.

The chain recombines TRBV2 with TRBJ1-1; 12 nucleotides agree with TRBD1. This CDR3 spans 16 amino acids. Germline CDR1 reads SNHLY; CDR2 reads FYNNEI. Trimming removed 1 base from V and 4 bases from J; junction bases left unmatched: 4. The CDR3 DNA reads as TGTGCCAGCAGTGAAGAGGGACAGGGGGCGGTCACTGAAGCTTTCTTT. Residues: CASSEEGQGAVTEAFF.

In DNA, the CDR3 is TGTGCCAGCAGCTTGTTCGGGTCATCCTCCTACGAGCAGTACTTC. Encoded protein: CASSLFGSSSYEQYF. The V call is TRBV5-6, the J call TRBJ2-7; unclear D gene. CDR3 length: 15 residues. Between the trimmed V and J ends, which lost 1 base and 0 bases, there was a span of 11 bases. Germline V lookup: CDR1 SGHDT, CDR2 YYEEEE.

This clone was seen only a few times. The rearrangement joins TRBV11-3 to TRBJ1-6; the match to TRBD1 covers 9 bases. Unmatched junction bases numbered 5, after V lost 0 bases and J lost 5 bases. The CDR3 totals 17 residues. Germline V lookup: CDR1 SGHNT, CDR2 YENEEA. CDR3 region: CASSLDLRTGDNSPLHF. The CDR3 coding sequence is TGTGCCAGCAGCTTAGATCTCCGGACAGGGGATAATTCACCCCTCCACTTT.

CDR3 sequence reads: CASSIGSGGFEAFF. CDR3 in DNA: TGTGCCAGTAGTATAGGGAGCGGGGGTTTCGAAGCTTTCTTT. V usage is TRBV19 and J usage is TRBJ1-1; possible D gene TRBD1, 5 bases. Per the germline V gene, CDR1 is LNHDA and CDR2 is SQIVND (reference sequence). The V end lost 1 base, the J end lost 8 bases, and 14 bases lay between the germline ends. The CDR3 covers 14 residues.

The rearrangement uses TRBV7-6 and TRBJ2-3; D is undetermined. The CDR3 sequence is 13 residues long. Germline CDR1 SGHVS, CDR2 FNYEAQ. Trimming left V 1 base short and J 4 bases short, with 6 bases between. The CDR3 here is CASSLVRSDTQYF. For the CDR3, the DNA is TGTGCCAGCAGCTTAGTCCGGTCAGATACGCAGTATTTT.